The TCR beta chain under discussion was sequenced for a study of shared clonotypes between healthy human individuals. Study-level information: The study drew on a couple of women and three men aged 18 to 49 as donors. Regarding the study as a whole: Naive subsets typically showed greater estimated richness than memory subsets.

Several immunoSEQ plates held equal portions of the genomic DNA taken from each subset. As originally analysed: Without quality scores, immunoSEQ junctional reads could not be filtered like full-length reads. Measured with immunoSEQ multiplex PCR; TCRdb has only the in-frame clones, and not every one. That table gives V, J and clone size, and the DNA gave D and trimming. The data hold approximately 980,000 clones, with 60% to 85% observed a single time. CDR1 is DFQATT, CDR2 SNEGSKA, per germline (reference sequence). V was cut by 5 bases and J by 6 bases, with 8 bases left in between. This CDR3 is built from 10 residues. This clone was recorded many times. Its antigen remains unidentified.

V gene TRBV20-1 combines with J gene TRBJ2-7; no clear D gene. The clonotype comes from a man between 18 and 29 years old in good health. Material: memory CD4+ T cells sorted from blood. Noted subset: CD45RA-negative fraction. DNA for the CDR3: TGCAGTGCTGCCAATACCGAGCAGTACTTC. Protein: CSAANTEQYF.